The 6 T cell receptor beta chains below were found in one sample sequenced in a study of Ad26.COV2.S vaccination and SARS-CoV-2 variants. The sample's treatment: 19 received Ad26.COV2.S at low or high dose, single or two shots; about 5 received placebo; per-sample allocation not given. Specimen acquisition occurred on day 63 following the initial vaccine or placebo injection. TCRdb's copy holds only in-frame clones and misses some; the assay was immunoSEQ multiplex PCR. The repertoire holds a few hundred thousand clones, with 70% to 90% as singletons. Sequences were derived from peripheral blood, sampled in a trial of Ad26.COV2.S vaccine versus placebo. These receptors all stem from a person aged 18-65 years who received the Ad26.COV2.S COVID-19 vaccine or a placebo.

The chain carries TRBV4-2 and TRBJ2-2; weak D call: TRBD2 (6 bases). The length of the CDR3 is 16 residues. Germline values: CDR1 LGHNA, CDR2 YNFKEQ. V lost 1 base, J lost 0 bases, and 9 bases lay in between. The chain's CDR3 is CASSQVQRANTGELFF. The CDR3 DNA reads as TGTGCCAGCAGCCAAGTTCAGCGGGCGAACACCGGGGAGCTGTTTTTT.

The rearrangement joins TRBV14 to TRBJ2-1; D gene unclear. This CDR3 contains 11 residues. Trimming shortened V by 0 bases and J by 12 bases, and 6 bases separated the two germline ends. In germline, CDR1 is SGHDN, CDR2 FVKESK. In DNA, the CDR3 is TGTGCCAGCAGCCAAGATTCTACGCAGTTCTTC. It specifies CASSQDSTQFF.

This sequence joins TRBV7-6 and TRBJ2-5, with 8 bases lining up with TRBD1. V dropped 1 base and J dropped 6; count of bases not matched to a gene: 1. The CDR3 runs 13 residues. Germline V gene sequence: CDR1 SGHVS, CDR2 FNYEAQ. For the CDR3, the DNA is TGTGCCAGCAGCTTAGGGGACAGGCAGACCCAGTACTTC. This sequence encodes CASSLGDRQTQYF.

The chain joins TRBV19 to TRBJ1-1; the D gene is possibly TRBD1 (5 bases). The CDR3 consists of 12 residues. V was pared by 4 bases and J by 11 bases, with 14 bases between. Per germline, CDR1 LNHDA and CDR2 SQIVND (reference sequence). As DNA, the CDR3 is TGTGCCAGTAGTAAGGGACGCCATTGGGCTTTCTTT. Translated, it gives CASSKGRHWAFF.

This chain connects TRBV5-1 to TRBJ2-7, with 10 bases that match TRBD2. The ends lost 4 bases at V and 2 bases at J; junction bases unmatched: 3. CDR1 SGHRS and CDR2 YFSETQ come from the germline V gene. The CDR3 spans 14 residues. The CDR3 here is CASSLSGRTYEQYF. The CDR3 DNA sequence: TGCGCCAGCAGCCTTAGCGGGAGGACCTACGAGCAGTACTTC.

The V gene is TRBV5-5, the J gene TRBJ1-4; D call uncertain. V shed 2 bases and J shed 0 bases, with 8 bases lying between them. The CDR3 consists of 15 residues. Per germline, CDR1 SGHKS and CDR2 YYEKEE (reference sequence). Here the CDR3 reads CASSFMPATNEKLFF. CDR3 nucleotide sequence: TGTGCCAGCAGCTTTATGCCTGCAACTAATGAAAAACTGTTTTTT.